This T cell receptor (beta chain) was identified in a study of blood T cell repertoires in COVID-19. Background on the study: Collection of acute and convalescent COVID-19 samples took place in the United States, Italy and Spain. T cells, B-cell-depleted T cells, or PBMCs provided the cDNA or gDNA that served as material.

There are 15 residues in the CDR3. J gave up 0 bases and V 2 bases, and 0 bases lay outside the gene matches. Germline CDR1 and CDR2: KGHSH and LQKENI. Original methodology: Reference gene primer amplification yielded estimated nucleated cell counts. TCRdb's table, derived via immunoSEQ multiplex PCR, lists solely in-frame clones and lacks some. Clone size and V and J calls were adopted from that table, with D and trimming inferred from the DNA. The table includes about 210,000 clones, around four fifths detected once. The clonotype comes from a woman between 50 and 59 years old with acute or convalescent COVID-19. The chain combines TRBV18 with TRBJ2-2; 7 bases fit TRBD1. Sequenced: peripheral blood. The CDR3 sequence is CASSPGQANTGELFF. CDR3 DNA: TGTGCCAGCTCACCAGGACAGGCGAACACCGGGGAGCTGTTTTTT. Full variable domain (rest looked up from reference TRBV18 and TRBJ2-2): NAGVMQNPRHLVRRRGQEARLRCSPMKGHSHVYWYRQLPEEGLKFMVYLQKENIIDESGMPKERFSAEFPKEGPSILRIQQVVRGDSAAYFCASSPGQANTGELFFGEGSRLTVL.